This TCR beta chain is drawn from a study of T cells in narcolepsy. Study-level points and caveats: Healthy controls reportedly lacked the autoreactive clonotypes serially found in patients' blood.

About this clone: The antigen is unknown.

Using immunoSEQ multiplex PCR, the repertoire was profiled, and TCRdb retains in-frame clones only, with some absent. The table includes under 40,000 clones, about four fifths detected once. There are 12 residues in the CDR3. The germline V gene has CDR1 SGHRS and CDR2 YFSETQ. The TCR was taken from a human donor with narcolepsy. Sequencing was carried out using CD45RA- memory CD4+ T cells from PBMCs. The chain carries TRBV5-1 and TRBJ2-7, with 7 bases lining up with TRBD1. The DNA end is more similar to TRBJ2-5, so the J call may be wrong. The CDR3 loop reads CASSPDRETQYF. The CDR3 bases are TGCGCCAGCAGCCCGGACAGGGAGACCCAGTACTTC.